This T cell receptor beta chain was identified in a study of T cells in Graves' hyperthyroidism and ophthalmopathy. Amplified regions were TCR beta CDR3 sequences from RNA transcripts. A set of HTBI primers served as the primers for a first-round RT-PCR of the TCR CDR3. TCRdb redid the calling of the multiplex PCR reads with MiXCR, one entry per CDR3 protein. This table has 600,000 or so distinct CDR3 sequences, about half appearing once. Germline-derived CDR1 and CDR2 are SNHLY and FYNNEI. V lost 5 bases, J lost 0 bases, and 20 bases lay in between. The CDR3 has 18 residues. This sequence was found in a young woman with Graves' hyperthyroidism. Specimen: peripheral blood or thyroid tissue (not recorded which). V usage is TRBV2 and J usage is TRBJ1-3; D may be TRBD1 (5 bases). CDR3 sequence: CASSSPRQPGSSGNTIYF. The CDR3 bases are TGTGCCAGCAGTTCACCCCGACAGCCCGGGAGCTCTGGAAACACCATATATTTT.